The present T cell receptor beta chain was sequenced within a study of shared clonotypes between healthy human individuals. General study results and limits: Rarefaction demonstrated incomplete sorted-subset sequencing despite large depth.

Data came from immunoSEQ multiplex PCR; TCRdb stores just in-frame clones and leaves some out. The table records approximately 2.1 million clones, just over 90% of them present only once. The CDR3 has 15 amino acids. Germline CDR1 and CDR2: LNHDA and SQIVND (reference sequence). Trimming took 6 bases from V and 7 from J, leaving 19 bases between them. Note on this clone: What it recognizes is unknown.

Sequencing used naive CD4+ T cells from PBMCs. Described subset: CD45RA+ positively selected. The V gene is TRBV19, the J gene TRBJ1-5; D call uncertain. This sequence originates from a man between 18 and 35 years old in good health. Some clones in this sample may be carry-over from other donors' samples. The CDR3 region has the DNA TGTGCCAGTAGCCCATATCGGGCGGCAACGCAGCCCCAGCATTTT. Residues: CASSPYRAATQPQHF.